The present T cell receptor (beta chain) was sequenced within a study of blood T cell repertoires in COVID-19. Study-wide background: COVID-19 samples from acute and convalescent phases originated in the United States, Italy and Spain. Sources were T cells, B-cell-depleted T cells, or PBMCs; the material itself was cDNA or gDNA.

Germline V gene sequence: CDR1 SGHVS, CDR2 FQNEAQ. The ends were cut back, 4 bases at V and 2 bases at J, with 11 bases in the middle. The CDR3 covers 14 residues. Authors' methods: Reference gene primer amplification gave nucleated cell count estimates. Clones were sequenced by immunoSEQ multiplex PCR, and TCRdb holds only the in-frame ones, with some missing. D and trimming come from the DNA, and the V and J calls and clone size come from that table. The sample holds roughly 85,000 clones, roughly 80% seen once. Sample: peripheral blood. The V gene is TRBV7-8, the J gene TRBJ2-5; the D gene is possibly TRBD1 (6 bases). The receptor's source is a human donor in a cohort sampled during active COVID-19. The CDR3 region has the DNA TGTGCCAGCAGCTCTTACAGGGAACAAGAGACCCAGTACTTC. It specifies CASSSYREQETQYF.